The 21 T cell receptor beta chains below were found in one sample sequenced in a study of OX40 agonist ivuxolimab in advanced cancers. Assay used: immunoSEQ multiplex PCR; TCRdb lists only in-frame clones, some missing. This sample has about 150,000 clones, with about 93% found just once. The sequencing here drew on CD4+ or CD8+ T cells sorted from blood, taken in a trial of the OX40 agonist ivuxolimab. These receptors all come from an adult with an advanced solid tumor such as melanoma, head and neck, liver or kidney cancer.

This clone has just one count. The rearrangement joins TRBV7-6 to TRBJ2-1; 8 positions agree with TRBD1. The V and J ends lost 1 base and 1 base, in that order; junction bases with no gene match: 3. CDR3 length equals 16 residues. Germline values: CDR1 SGHVS, CDR2 FNYEAQ. The CDR3 DNA reads as TGTGCCAGCAGCTTAGAGACAGGGGTTTCCTACAATGAGCAGTTCTTC. Residues: CASSLETGVSYNEQFF.

This clone was seen once. The CDR3 DNA reads TGTGCCAGCAGTTCGTTCATAGCGGGACTGGACAATGAGCAGTTCTTC. This translates into CASSSFIAGLDNEQFF. The chain couples TRBV28 to TRBJ2-1; 8 bases are a match to TRBD2. The CDR3 sequence is 16 residues long. The trim removed 4 bases at V and 5 bases at J, leaving 10 bases unmatched. Germline-derived CDR1 and CDR2 are MDHEN and SYDVKM.

The V and J genes are TRBV7-2 and TRBJ1-5; D is undetermined. The CDR3 length is 14 residues. The germline gives CDR1 SGHTA, CDR2 FQGNSA. V was trimmed by 1 base and J by 3 bases, leaving 7 bases between them. The CDR3 loop reads CASSLDGANQPQHF. The CDR3 DNA reads TGTGCCAGCAGCTTAGATGGAGCCAATCAGCCCCAGCATTTT.

This rearrangement joins TRBV7-2 to TRBJ2-1; D remains ambiguous. CDR3 length: 13 amino acids. Trimming took off 6 bases at V and 4 bases at J, with 10 bases between the two ends. CDR1 is SGHTA and CDR2 is FQGNSA in the germline V gene. The CDR3 bases are TGTGCCAGCAGATCCATTCGGTACAATGAGCAGTTCTTC. Amino acids: CASRSIRYNEQFF.

The chain has TRBV19 and TRBJ1-5; D is perhaps TRBD1 (6 bases). The germline V gene has CDR1 LNHDA and CDR2 SQIVND (reference sequence). This CDR3 spans 17 amino acids. V lost 7 bases and J lost 0, with 19 bases in between. DNA of the CDR3: TGTGCCAGTACCACCGGGCGCAGGGGCCTTAGCAATCAGCCCCAGCATTTT. Its protein product is CASTTGRRGLSNQPQHF. Full variable domain (remainder filled in from reference TRBV19 and TRBJ1-5): DGGITQSPKYLFRKEGQNVTLSCEQNLNHDAMYWYRQDPGQGLRLIYYSQIVNDFQKGDIAEGYSVSREKKESFPLTVTSAQKNPTAFYLCASTTGRRGLSNQPQHFGDGTRLSIL.

This clone was observed once. This chain links TRBV19 with TRBJ2-1; 9 bases map to TRBD2. Unmatched junction bases numbered 10, after V lost 4 bases and J lost 6 bases. The CDR3 totals 16 residues. The germline V gene has CDR1 LNHDA and CDR2 SQIVND (reference sequence). The CDR3 here is CASSKGPGLAGNEQFF. The CDR3 nucleotides read TGTGCCAGTAGTAAGGGACCGGGACTAGCAGGCAATGAGCAGTTCTTC.

The genes are TRBV4-3 and TRBJ1-5; D not certain. This CDR3 comprises 14 residues. Germline CDR1 and CDR2: LGHNA and YSLEER. V was trimmed by 4 bases and J by 0 bases, leaving 7 bases between them. This CDR3 is CASSRAYSNQPQHF. For the CDR3, the DNA is TGCGCCAGCAGCCGGGCGTATAGCAATCAGCCCCAGCATTTT.

The genes are TRBV2 and TRBJ2-2, with D possibly being TRBD2 (5 bases). V was trimmed by 4 bases and J by 5 bases, leaving 8 bases between them. This CDR3 region has 13 residues. Germline CDR1 SNHLY, CDR2 FYNNEI. The CDR3 DNA reads TGTGCCAGCAGTGCCCAGCGGACCGGGGAGCTGTTTTTT. Protein: CASSAQRTGELFF.

V gene TRBV5-1 combines with J gene TRBJ2-6; D is ambiguous. V dropped 0 bases and J dropped 0 bases, with 4 bases sitting between them. Looked up from germline, CDR1 is SGHRS and CDR2 is YFSETQ. The CDR3 has 15 amino acids. CDR3 nucleotides: TGCGCCAGCAGCTTGGCCAGCTCTGGGGCCAACGTCCTGACTTTC. This gives the protein CASSLASSGANVLTF.

The chain has TRBV11-3 and TRBJ1-1; D gene unclear. Per germline, CDR1 SGHNT and CDR2 YENEEA. V was trimmed by 4 bases and J by 4 bases, leaving 10 bases between them. CDR3 length: 13 amino acids. CDR3 amino acids: CASSSGAATEAFF. DNA for the CDR3: TGTGCCAGCAGCTCTGGAGCGGCCACTGAAGCTTTCTTT.

V and J are TRBV5-5 and TRBJ2-7, with D possibly being TRBD1 (6 bases). V was pared by 4 bases and J by 5 bases, with 7 bases between. CDR1 and CDR2 from the germline V gene are SGHKS and YYEKEE (reference sequence). This CDR3 contains 11 residues. The CDR3 DNA follows: TGTGCCAGCAGCGACAGGAACGAGCAGTACTTC. This gives the protein CASSDRNEQYF.

The chain employs TRBV7-3 and TRBJ2-2; TRBD2 aligns across 7 bases. The V gene's germline CDR1 is SGHTA and CDR2 FQGTGA. The CDR3 runs 16 residues. J was trimmed by 2 bases and V by 1 base; bases with no gene match: 4. For the CDR3, the DNA is TGTGCCAGCAGCTTAAACGGCGGGGGAAACACCGGGGAGCTGTTTTTT. It codes for CASSLNGGGNTGELFF. Based on the CDR3 plus reference TRBV7-3 and TRBJ2-2, the full variable domain is GAGVSQTPSNKVTEKGKYVELRCDPISGHTALYWYRQSLGQGPEFLIYFQGTGAADDSGLPNDRFFAVRPEGSVSTLKIQRTERGDSAVYLCASSLNGGGNTGELFFGEGSRLTVL.

This chain joins TRBV7-3 and TRBJ2-1; D is perhaps TRBD1 (6 bases). V was pared by 4 bases and J by 2 bases, with 6 bases between. CDR1 is SGHTA and CDR2 is FQGTGA in the germline V gene. This CDR3 is built from 13 residues. The DNA for the CDR3 is TGTGCCAGCAGCTACAGGGCCTACAATGAGCAGTTCTTC. Translation: CASSYRAYNEQFF.

The gene calls are TRBV9 and TRBJ1-4, with TRBD1 as a possible D gene (6 bases). The germline V gene encodes CDR1 SGDLS and CDR2 YYNGEE. Trimming took off 2 bases at V and 5 bases at J, with 16 bases between the two ends. This CDR3 has 16 amino acids. CDR3 in DNA: TGTGCCAGCAGCGTGAGACCAGGGGCCGTCAATGAAAAACTGTTTTTT. This gives the protein CASSVRPGAVNEKLFF. The full variable domain, its missing parts supplied by reference TRBV9 and TRBJ1-4, is DSGVTQTPKHLITATGQRVTLRCSPRSGDLSVYWYQQSLDQGLQFLIQYYNGEERAKGNILERFSAQQFPDLHSELNLSSLELGDSALYFCASSVRPGAVNEKLFFGSGTQLSVL.

This chain connects TRBV28 to TRBJ1-2, with TRBD1 matching over 8 bases. J gave up 4 bases and V 1 base, and 5 bases lay outside the gene matches. The CDR3 runs to 15 residues. Germline V gene lookup returns CDR1 MDHEN and CDR2 SYDVKM. CDR3: CASSLYDRGTYGYTF. CDR3 DNA: TGTGCCAGCAGTTTATATGACAGGGGAACCTATGGCTACACCTTC.

The chain recombines TRBV5-8 with TRBJ2-1; 11 bases align to TRBD2. Trimming cost V 4 bases and J 8 bases; bases outside gene matches: 11. This CDR3 contains 16 residues. Germline CDR1 reads SGHTS; CDR2 reads YDEGEE. CDR3 amino acids: CASSLTIAGGGHEQFF. DNA for the CDR3: TGTGCCAGCAGCCTCACTATAGCGGGAGGGGGGCATGAGCAGTTCTTC.

The chain links TRBV11-2 to TRBJ2-7; D perhaps matches TRBD2 (5 bases). V dropped 1 base and J dropped 3 bases, with 16 bases sitting between them. CDR3 length: 16 residues. In germline, CDR1 is SGHAT, CDR2 FQNNGV. CDR3 bases: TGTGCCAGCAGCTTAGGGGGAGCAGGTATCGGCTACGAGCAGTACTTC. Protein: CASSLGGAGIGYEQYF.

The J gene is TRBJ2-2, the V gene TRBV11-3, with TRBD1 matching 7 bases. Trimming removed 5 bases from V and 7 bases from J; junction bases left unmatched: 7. The CDR3 consists of 14 residues. In germline, CDR1 is SGHNT, CDR2 YENEEA. The CDR3 region is CASSVQGGGGELFF. The CDR3 coding sequence is TGTGCCAGCAGCGTTCAAGGGGGCGGCGGGGAGCTGTTTTTT.

This clone was counted once. V gene TRBV6-6 combines with J gene TRBJ1-3; no definite D call. This CDR3 is built from 14 residues. The germline V gene has CDR1 MNHNY and CDR2 SVGAGI (reference sequence). Trimming cost V 2 bases and J 3 bases, with 8 bases left between them. The CDR3 DNA reads as TGTGCCAGCAGTTACGGTCGCCTTGGAAACACCATATATTTT. It encodes CASSYGRLGNTIYF.

The chain joins TRBV6-1 to TRBJ1-1; unclear D gene. Per germline, CDR1 MNHNS and CDR2 SASEGT. V dropped 2 bases and J dropped 4 bases, with 14 bases sitting between them. The CDR3 has 15 residues. CDR3 in DNA: TGTGCCAGCAGTGAATTGCGACTCGGGTTCACTGAAGCTTTCTTT. Its translation is CASSELRLGFTEAFF.

For the CDR3, the DNA is TGTGCCAGCAGCCGGGGGTCCTACGAGCAGTACTTC. This encodes CASSRGSYEQYF. The chain couples TRBV5-6 to TRBJ2-7, with a weak D call TRBD2 (6 bases). The CDR3 runs 12 residues. Trimming took off 4 bases at V and 1 base at J, with 6 bases between the two ends. Germline V gives CDR1 SGHDT, CDR2 YYEEEE.